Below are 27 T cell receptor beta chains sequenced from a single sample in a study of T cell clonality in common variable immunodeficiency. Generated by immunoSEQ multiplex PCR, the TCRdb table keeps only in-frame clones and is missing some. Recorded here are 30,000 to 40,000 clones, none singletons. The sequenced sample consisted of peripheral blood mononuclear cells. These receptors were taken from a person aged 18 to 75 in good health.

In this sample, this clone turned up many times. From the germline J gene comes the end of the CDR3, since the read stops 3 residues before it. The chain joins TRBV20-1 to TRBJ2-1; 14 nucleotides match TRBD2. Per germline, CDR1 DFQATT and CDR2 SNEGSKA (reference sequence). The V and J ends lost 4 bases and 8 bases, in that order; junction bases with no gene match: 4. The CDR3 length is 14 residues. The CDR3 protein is CSAKGGLAGDEQFF. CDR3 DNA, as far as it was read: TGCAGTGCTAAGGGGGGACTAGCGGGGGATGAG.

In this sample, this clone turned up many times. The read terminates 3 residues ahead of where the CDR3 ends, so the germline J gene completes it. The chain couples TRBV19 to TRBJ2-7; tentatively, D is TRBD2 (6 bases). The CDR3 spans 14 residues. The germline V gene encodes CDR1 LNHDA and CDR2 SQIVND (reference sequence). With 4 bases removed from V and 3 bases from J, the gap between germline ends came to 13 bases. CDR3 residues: CASSTGGMSYEQYF. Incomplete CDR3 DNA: TGTGCCAGTAGTACCGGCGGGATGAGCTACGAG.

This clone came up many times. The CDR3 bases that were read are TGTGCCAGCAGTGAAACTCTTGCCGGGGCCAACGTC. Its protein is CASSETLAGANV. The whole CDR3 sequence reads CASSETLAGANVLTF. The chain carries TRBV6-1 and TRBJ2-6; D ambiguous. Read coverage stops 3 residues before the CDR3 terminus; the germline J gene supplies the remainder. The V gene's germline CDR1 is MNHNS and CDR2 SASEGT. There are 15 residues in the CDR3. V was cut by 2 bases and J by 4 bases, with 9 bases left in between.

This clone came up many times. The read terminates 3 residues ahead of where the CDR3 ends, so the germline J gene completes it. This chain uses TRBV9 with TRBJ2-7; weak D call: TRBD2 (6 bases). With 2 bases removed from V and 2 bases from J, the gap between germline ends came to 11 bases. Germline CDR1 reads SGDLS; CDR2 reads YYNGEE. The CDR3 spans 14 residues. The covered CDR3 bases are TGTGCCAGCAGCGTCAATAGCGGTGCCTACGAG. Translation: CASSVNSGAYE. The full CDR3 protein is CASSVNSGAYEQYF.

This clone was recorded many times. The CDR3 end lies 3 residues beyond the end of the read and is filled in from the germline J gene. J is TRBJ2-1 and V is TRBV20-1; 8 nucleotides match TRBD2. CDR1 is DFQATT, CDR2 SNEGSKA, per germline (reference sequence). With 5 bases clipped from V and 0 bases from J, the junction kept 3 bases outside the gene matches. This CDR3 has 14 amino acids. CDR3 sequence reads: CSARLASSYNEQFF. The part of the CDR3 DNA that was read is TGCAGTGCTCGACTAGCGTCCTCCTACAATGAG.

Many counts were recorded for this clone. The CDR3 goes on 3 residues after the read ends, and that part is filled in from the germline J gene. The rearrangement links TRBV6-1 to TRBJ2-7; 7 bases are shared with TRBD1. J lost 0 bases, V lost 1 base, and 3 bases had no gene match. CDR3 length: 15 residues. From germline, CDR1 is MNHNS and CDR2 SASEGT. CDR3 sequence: CASSEVGDSSYEQYF. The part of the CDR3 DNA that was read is TGTGCCAGCAGTGAAGTGGGGGACAGCTCCTACGAG.

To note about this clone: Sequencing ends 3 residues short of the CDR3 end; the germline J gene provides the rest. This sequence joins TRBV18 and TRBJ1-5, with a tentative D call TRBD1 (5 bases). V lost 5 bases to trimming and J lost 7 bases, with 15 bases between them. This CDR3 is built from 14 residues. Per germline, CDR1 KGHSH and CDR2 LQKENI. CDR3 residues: CASSGQGEGQPQHF. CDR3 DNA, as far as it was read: TGTGCCAGCTCAGGTCAGGGTGAAGGACAGCCC. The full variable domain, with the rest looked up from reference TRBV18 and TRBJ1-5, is NAGVMQNPRHLVRRRGQEARLRCSPMKGHSHVYWYRQLPEEGLKFMVYLQKENIIDESGMPKERFSAEFPKEGPSILRIQQVVRGDSAAYFCASSGQGEGQPQHFGDGTRLSIL.

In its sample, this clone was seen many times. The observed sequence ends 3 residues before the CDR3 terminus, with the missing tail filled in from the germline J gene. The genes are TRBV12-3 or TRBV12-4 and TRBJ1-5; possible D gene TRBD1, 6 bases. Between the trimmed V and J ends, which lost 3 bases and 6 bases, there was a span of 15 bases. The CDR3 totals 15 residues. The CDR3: CASSFQQGLGQPQHF. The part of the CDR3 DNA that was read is TGTGCCAGCAGTTTCCAACAGGGATTAGGTCAGCCC.

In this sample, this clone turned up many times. The part of the CDR3 DNA that was read is TGTGCCAGCTCACCAGTGGACAGGGACGAG. This gives the protein CASSPVDRDE. The entire CDR3 protein reads CASSPVDRDEQYF. The rearrangement uses TRBV18 and TRBJ2-7, with 8 nucleotides matching TRBD1. Sequencing ends 3 residues short of the CDR3 end; the germline J gene provides the rest. Germline V gene sequence: CDR1 KGHSH, CDR2 LQKENI. The length of the CDR3 is 13 residues. The trim removed 2 bases at V and 5 bases at J, leaving 2 bases unmatched. Complete variable domain (other parts from reference TRBV18 and TRBJ2-7): NAGVMQNPRHLVRRRGQEARLRCSPMKGHSHVYWYRQLPEEGLKFMVYLQKENIIDESGMPKERFSAEFPKEGPSILRIQQVVRGDSAAYFCASSPVDRDEQYFGPGTRLTVT.

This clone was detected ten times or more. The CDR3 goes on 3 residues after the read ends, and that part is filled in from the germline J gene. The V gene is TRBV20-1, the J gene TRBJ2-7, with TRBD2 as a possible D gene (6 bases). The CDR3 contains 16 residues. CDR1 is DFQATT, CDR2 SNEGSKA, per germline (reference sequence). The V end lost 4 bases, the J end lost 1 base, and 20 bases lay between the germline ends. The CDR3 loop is CSATPLDGGASYEQYF. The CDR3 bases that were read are TGCAGTGCTACCCCCCTAGATGGCGGGGCATCCTACGAG.

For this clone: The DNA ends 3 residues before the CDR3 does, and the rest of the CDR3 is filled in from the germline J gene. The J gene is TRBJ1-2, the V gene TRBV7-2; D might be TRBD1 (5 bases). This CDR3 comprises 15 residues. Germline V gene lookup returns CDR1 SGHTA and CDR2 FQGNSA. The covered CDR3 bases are TGTGCCAGCAGCTTAGTAGCGGGAGGGGCAGATACC. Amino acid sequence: CASSLVAGGADT. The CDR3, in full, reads CASSLVAGGADTYTF.

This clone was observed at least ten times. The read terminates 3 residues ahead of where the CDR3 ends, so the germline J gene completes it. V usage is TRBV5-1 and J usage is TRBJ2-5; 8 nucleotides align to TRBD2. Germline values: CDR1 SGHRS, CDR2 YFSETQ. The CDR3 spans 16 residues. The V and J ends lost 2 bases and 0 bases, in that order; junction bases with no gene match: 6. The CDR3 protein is CASSFLPLADQETQYF. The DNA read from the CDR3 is TGCGCCAGCAGCTTTCTACCACTAGCGGACCAAGAGACC.

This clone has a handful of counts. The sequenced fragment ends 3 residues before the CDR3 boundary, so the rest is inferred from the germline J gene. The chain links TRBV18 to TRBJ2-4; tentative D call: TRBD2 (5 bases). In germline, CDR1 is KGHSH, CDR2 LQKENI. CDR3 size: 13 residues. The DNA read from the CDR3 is TGTGCCAGCTCACCCCGGGGTACGGATGGT. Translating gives CASSPRGTDG. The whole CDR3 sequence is CASSPRGTDGQYF.

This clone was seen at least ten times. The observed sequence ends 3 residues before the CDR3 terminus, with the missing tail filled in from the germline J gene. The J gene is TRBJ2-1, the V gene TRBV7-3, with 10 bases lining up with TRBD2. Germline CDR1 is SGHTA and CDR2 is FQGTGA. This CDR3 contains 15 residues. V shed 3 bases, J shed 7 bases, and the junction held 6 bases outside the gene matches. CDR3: CASSFTSGAGNEQFF. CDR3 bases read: TGTGCCAGCAGCTTTACTAGCGGGGCTGGGAATGAG.

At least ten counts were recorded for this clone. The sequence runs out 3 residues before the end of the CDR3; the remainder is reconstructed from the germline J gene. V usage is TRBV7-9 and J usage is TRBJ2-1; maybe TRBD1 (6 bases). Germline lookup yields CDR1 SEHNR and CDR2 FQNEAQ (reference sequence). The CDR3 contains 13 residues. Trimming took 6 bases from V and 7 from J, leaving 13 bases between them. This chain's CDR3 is CASSPGQLNEQFF. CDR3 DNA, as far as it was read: TGTGCCAGCAGTCCCGGACAGTTAAATGAG. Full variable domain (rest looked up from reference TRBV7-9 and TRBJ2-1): DTGVSQNPRHKITKRGQNVTFRCDPISEHNRLYWYRQTLGQGPEFLTYFQNEAQLEKSRLLSDRFSAERPKGSFSTLEIQRTEQGDSAMYLCASSPGQLNEQFFGPGTRLTVL.

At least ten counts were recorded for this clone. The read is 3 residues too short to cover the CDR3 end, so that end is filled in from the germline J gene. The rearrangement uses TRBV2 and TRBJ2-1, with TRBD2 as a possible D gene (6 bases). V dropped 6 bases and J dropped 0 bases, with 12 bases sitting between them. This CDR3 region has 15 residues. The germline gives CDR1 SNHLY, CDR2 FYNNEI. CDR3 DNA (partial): TGTGCCAGCAGCGAGCGGGTTAGCTCCTACAATGAG. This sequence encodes CASSERVSSYNE. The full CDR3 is CASSERVSSYNEQFF.

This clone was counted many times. The DNA read from the CDR3 is TGTGCCTGGAGTGTGTCGAGCGGGACGACAGATACG. Protein sequence: CAWSVSSGTTDT. The whole CDR3 reads CAWSVSSGTTDTQYF. The chain recombines TRBV30 with TRBJ2-3; 7 bases are a match to TRBD2. The missing CDR3 end, 3 residues past where the read stops, is filled in from the germline J gene. The CDR3 sequence is 15 residues long. The germline CDR1 and CDR2 sequences are GTSNPN and SVGIG (reference sequence). Trimming took 0 bases from V and 3 from J; bases not matched to a gene: 6.

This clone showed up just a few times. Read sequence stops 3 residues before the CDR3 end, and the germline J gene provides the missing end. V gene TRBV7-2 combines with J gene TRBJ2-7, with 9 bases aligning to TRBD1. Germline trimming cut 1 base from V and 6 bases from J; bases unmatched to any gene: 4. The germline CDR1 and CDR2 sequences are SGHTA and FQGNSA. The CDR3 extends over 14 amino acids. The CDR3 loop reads CASSLVGQGREQYF. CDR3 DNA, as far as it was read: TGTGCCAGCAGCTTAGTGGGACAGGGCCGCGAG.

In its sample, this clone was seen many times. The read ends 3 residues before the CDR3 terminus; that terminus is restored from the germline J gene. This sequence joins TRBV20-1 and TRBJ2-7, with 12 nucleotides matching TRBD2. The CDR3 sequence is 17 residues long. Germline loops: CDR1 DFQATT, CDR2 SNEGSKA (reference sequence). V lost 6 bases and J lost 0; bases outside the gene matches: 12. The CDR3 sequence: CSAPDPGTSGYSYEQYF. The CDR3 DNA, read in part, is TGCAGTGCCCCGGATCCCGGGACTAGCGGGTACTCCTACGAG.

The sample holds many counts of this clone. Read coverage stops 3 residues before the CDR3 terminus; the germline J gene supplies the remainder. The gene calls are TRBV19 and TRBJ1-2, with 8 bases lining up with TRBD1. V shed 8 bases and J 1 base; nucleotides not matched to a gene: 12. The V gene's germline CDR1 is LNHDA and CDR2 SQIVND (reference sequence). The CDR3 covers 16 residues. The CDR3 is CASFPGTGRSNYGYTF. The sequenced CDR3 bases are TGTGCCAGTTTCCCCGGGACAGGTCGCAGTAACTATGGC.

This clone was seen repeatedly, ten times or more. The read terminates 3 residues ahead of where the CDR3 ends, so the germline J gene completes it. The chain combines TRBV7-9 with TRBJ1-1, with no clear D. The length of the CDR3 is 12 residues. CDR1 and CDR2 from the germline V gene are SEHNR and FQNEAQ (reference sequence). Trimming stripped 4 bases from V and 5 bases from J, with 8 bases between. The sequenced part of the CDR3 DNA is TGTGCCAGCAGCTCTCTAGCGACTGAA. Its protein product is CASSSLATE. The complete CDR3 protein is CASSSLATEAFF.

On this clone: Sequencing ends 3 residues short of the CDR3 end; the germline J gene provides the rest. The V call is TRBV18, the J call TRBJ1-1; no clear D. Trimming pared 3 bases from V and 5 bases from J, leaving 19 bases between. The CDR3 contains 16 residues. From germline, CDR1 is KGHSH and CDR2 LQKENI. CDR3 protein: CASSPSRLPGGTEAFF. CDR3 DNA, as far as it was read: TGTGCCAGCTCACCTTCCAGGCTCCCAGGAGGGACTGAA.

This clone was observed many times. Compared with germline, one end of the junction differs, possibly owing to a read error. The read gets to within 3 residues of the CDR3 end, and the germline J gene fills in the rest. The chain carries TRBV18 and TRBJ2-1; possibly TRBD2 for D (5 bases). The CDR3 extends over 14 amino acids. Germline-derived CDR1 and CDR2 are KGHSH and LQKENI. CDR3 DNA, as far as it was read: TGTGCCAGCACACCACGGACTGGATACAATGAG. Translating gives CASTPRTGYNE. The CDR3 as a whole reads CASTPRTGYNEQFF.

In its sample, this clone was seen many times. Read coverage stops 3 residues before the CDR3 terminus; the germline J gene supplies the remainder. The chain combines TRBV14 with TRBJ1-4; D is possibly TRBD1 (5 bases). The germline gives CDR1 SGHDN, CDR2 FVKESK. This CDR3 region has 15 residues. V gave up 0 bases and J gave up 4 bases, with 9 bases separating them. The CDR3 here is CASSQEGVLNEKLFF. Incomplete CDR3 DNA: TGTGCCAGCAGCCAAGAAGGGGTGCTTAATGAAAAA.

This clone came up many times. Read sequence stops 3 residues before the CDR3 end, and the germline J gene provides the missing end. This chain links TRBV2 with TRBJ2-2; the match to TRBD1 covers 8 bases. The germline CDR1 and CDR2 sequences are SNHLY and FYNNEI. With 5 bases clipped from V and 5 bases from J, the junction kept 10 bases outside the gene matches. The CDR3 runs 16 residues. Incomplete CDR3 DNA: TGTGCCAGCAGTAACCTAGGCCAGGGGGCGACCGGGGAG. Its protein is CASSNLGQGATGE. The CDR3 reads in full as CASSNLGQGATGELFF.

CDR3: CAWSGRAGWEQETQYF. The CDR3 DNA, read in part, is TGTGCCTGGAGCGGAAGGGCGGGTTGGGAGCAAGAGACG. V gene TRBV30 combines with J gene TRBJ2-3; possibly TRBD2 for D (5 bases). Read coverage stops 3 residues before the CDR3 terminus; the germline J gene supplies the remainder. The V gene's germline CDR1 is GTSNPN and CDR2 SVGIG (reference sequence). There are 16 residues in the CDR3.

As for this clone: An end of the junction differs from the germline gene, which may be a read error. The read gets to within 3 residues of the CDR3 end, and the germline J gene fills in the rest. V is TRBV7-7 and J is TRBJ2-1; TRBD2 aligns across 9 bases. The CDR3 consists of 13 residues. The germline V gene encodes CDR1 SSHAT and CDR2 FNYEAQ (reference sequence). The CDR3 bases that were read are TGTGCTAGCAGCTTAGGAGCGGGAGGTGAG. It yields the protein CASSLGAGGE. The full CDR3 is CASSLGAGGEQFF.